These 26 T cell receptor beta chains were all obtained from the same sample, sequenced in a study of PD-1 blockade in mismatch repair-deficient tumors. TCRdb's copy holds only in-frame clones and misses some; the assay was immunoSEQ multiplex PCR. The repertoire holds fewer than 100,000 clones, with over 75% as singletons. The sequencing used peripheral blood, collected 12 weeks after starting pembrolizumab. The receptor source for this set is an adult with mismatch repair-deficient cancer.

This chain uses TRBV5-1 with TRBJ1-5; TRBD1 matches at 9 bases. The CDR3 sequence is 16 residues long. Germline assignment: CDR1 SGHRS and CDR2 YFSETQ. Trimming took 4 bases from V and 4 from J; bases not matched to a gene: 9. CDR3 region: CASSATGTGRNQPQHF. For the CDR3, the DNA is TGCGCCAGCAGCGCCACCGGGACAGGGCGAAATCAGCCCCAGCATTTT. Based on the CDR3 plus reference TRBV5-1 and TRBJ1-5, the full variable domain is KAGVTQTPRYLIKTRGQQVTLSCSPISGHRSVSWYQQTPGQGLQFLFEYFSETQRNKGNFPGRFSGRQFSNSRSEMNVSTLELGDSALYLCASSATGTGRNQPQHFGDGTRLSIL.

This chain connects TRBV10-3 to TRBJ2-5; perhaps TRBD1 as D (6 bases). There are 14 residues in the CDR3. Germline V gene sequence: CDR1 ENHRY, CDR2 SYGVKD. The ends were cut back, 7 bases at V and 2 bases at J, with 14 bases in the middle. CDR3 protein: CAINPGQGQETQYF. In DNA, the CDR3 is TGTGCCATCAATCCGGGACAAGGGCAAGAGACCCAGTACTTC.

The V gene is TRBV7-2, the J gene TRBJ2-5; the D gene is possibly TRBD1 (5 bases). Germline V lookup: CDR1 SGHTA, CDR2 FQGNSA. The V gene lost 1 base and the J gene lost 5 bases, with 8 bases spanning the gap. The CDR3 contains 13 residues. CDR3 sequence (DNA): TGTGCCAGCAGCTTAGGCCCAGGGGAGACCCAGTACTTC. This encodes CASSLGPGETQYF.

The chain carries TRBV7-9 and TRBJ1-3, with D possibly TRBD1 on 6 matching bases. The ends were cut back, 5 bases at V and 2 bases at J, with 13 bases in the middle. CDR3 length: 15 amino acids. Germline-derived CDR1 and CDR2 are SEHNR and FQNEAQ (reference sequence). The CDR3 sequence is CASSPNRETGNTIYF. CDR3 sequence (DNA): TGTGCCAGCAGCCCCAACAGGGAAACTGGAAACACCATATATTTT. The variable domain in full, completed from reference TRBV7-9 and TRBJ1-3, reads DTGVSQNPRHKITKRGQNVTFRCDPISEHNRLYWYRQTLGQGPEFLTYFQNEAQLEKSRLLSDRFSAERPKGSFSTLEIQRTEQGDSAMYLCASSPNRETGNTIYFGEGSWLTVV.

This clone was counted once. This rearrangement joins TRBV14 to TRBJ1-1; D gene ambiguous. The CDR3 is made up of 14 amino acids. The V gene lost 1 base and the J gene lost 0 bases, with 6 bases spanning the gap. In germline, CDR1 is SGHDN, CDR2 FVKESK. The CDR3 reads CASSQGSLNTEAFF. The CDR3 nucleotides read TGTGCCAGCAGCCAAGGCTCCTTGAACACTGAAGCTTTCTTT.

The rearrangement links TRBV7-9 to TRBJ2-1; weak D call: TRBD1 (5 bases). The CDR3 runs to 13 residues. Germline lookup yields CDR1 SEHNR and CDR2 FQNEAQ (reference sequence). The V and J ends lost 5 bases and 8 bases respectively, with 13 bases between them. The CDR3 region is CASSTRQPDEQFF. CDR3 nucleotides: TGTGCCAGCAGCACAAGACAGCCTGATGAGCAGTTCTTC.

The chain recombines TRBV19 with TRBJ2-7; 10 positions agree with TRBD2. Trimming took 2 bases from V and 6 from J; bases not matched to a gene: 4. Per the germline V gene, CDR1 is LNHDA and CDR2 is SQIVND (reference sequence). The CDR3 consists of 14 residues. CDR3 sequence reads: CASSIQAGGGEQYF. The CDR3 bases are TGTGCCAGTAGTATACAAGCGGGAGGGGGCGAGCAGTACTTC.

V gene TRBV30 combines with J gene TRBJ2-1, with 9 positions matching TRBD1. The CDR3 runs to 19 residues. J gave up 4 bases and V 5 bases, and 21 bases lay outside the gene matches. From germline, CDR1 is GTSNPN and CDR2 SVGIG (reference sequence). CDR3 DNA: TGTGCCTGGCCCAAGGCCCCTAAAACACAGGGGGCCGATTACAATGAGCAGTTCTTC. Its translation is CAWPKAPKTQGADYNEQFF.

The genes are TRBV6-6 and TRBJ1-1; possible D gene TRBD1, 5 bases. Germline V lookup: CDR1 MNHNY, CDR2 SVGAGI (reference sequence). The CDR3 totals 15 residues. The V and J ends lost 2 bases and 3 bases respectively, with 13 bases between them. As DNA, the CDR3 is TGTGCCAGCAGTTACGGGGCAGTTCGCGACACTGAAGCTTTCTTT. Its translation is CASSYGAVRDTEAFF.

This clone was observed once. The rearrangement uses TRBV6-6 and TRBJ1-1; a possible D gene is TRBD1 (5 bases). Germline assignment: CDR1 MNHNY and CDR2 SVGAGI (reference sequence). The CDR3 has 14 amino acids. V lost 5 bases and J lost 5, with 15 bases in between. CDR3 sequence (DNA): TGTGCCAGCAGTGACCCGGGGACGGATACTGAAGCTTTCTTT. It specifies CASSDPGTDTEAFF.

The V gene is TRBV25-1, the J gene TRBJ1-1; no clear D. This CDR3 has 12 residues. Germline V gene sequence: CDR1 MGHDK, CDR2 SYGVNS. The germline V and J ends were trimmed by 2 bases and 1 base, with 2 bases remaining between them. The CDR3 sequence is CASSEPNTEAFF. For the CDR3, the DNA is TGTGCCAGCAGTGAACCGAACACTGAAGCTTTCTTT.

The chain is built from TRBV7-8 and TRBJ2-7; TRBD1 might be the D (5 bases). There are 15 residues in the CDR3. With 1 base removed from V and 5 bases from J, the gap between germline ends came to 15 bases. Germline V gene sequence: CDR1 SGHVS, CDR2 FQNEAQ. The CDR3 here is CASSLEGRVGDEQYF. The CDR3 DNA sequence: TGTGCCAGCAGCTTAGAGGGCAGGGTCGGCGACGAGCAGTACTTC.

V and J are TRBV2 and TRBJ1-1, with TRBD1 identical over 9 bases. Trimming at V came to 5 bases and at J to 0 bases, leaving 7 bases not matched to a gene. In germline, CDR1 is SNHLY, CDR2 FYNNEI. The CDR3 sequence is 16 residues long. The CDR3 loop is CASSRTGARMNTEAFF. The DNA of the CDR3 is TGTGCCAGCAGTCGGACAGGGGCAAGGATGAACACTGAAGCTTTCTTT.

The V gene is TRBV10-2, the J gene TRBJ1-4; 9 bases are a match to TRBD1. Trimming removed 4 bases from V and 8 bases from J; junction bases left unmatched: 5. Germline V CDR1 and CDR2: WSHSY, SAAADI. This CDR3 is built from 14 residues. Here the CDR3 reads CASSGQGVAEKLFF. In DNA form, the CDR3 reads TGCGCCAGCAGTGGACAGGGGGTGGCCGAAAAACTGTTTTTT.

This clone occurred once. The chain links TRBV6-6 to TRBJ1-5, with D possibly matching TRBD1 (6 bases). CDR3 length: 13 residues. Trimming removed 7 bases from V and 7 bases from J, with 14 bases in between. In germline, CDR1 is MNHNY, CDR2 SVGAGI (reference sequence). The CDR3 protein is CASTQGLLQPQHF. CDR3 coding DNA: TGTGCCAGCACACAGGGACTCTTGCAGCCCCAGCATTTT.

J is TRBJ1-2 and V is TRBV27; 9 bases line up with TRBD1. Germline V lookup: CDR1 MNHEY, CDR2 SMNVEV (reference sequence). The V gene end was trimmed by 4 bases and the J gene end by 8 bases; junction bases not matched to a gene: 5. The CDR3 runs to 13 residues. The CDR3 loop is CASSSQGAWGYTF. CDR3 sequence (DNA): TGTGCCAGCAGTTCACAGGGGGCTTGGGGCTACACCTTC.

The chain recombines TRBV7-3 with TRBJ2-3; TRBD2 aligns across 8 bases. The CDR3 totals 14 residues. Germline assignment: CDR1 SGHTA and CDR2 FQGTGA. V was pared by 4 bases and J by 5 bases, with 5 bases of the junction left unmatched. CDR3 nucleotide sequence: TGTGCCAGCAGCTGGGGCGGGGGGAAAGATACGCAGTATTTT. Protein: CASSWGGGKDTQYF.

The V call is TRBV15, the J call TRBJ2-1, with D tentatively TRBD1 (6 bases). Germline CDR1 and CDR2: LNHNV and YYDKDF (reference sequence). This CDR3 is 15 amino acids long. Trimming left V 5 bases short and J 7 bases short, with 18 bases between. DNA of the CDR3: TGTGCCACCAGCCCCGAGAGGGGGAGAATTAATGAGCAGTTCTTC. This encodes CATSPERGRINEQFF.

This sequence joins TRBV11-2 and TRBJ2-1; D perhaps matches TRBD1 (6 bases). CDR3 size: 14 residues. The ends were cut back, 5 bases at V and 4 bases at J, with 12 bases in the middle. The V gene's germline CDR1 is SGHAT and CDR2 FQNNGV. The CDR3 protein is CASSIIQGYNEQFF. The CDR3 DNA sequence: TGTGCCAGCAGCATTATCCAGGGGTACAATGAGCAGTTCTTC.

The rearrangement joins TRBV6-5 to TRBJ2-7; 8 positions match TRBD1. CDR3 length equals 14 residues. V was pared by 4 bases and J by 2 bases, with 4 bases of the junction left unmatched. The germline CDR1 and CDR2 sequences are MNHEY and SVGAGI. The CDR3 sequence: CASSSGGATYEQYF. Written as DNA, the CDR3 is TGTGCCAGCAGTTCAGGGGGCGCGACCTACGAGCAGTACTTC.

CDR3 sequence reads: CASSQYGLAGSSGANVLTF. DNA for the CDR3: TGTGCCAGCAGCCAATACGGTCTAGCGGGATCTTCTGGGGCCAACGTCCTGACTTTC. This chain joins TRBV4-2 and TRBJ2-6; the match to TRBD2 covers 9 bases. The CDR3 totals 19 residues. Unmatched junction bases numbered 9, after V lost 2 bases and J lost 1 base. In germline, CDR1 is LGHNA, CDR2 YNFKEQ.

The CDR3 nucleotides read TGTGCCAGCAGCTCCCGGGGAAGTCGGGGGGCTAACTATGGCTACACCTTC. It yields the protein CASSSRGSRGANYGYTF. V usage is TRBV7-2 and J usage is TRBJ1-2; D may be TRBD1 (5 bases). This CDR3 has 17 amino acids. V was trimmed by 4 bases and J by 0 bases, leaving 18 bases between them. Germline loops: CDR1 SGHTA, CDR2 FQGNSA.

The CDR3 reads CASSVLSTGLSTDTQYF. CDR3 nucleotides: TGTGCCAGCAGCGTACTCTCGACAGGCCTTAGCACAGATACGCAGTATTTT. The V and J genes are TRBV7-6 and TRBJ2-3; D is possibly TRBD1 (6 bases). The CDR3 length is 17 residues. Trimming removed 5 bases from V and 0 bases from J, with 18 bases in between. The germline CDR1 and CDR2 sequences are SGHVS and FNYEAQ.

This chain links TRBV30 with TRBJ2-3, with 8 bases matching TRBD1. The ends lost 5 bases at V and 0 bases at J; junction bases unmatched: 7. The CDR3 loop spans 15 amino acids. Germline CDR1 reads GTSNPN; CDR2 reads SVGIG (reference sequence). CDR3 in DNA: TGTGCCTGGGACGCGACAGGGGCCAGCACAGATACGCAGTATTTT. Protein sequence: CAWDATGASTDTQYF. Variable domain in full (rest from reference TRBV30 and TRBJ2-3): SQTIHQWPATLVQPVGSPLSLECTVEGTSNPNLYWYRQAAGRGLQLLFYSVGIGQISSEVPQNLSASRPQDRQFILSSKKLLLSDSGFYLCAWDATGASTDTQYFGPGTRLTVL.

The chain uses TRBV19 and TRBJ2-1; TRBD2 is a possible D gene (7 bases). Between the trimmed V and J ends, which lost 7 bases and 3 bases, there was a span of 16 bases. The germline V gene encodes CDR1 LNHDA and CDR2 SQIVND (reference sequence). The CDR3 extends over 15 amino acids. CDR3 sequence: CASNPRGGRYNEQFF. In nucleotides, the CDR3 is TGTGCCAGTAATCCTCGCGGGGGCCGCTACAATGAGCAGTTCTTC.

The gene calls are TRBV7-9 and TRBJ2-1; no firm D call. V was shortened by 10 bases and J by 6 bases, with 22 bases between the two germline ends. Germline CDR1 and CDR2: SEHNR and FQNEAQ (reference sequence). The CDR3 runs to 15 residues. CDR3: CATLQSTKTTNEQFF. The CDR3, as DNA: TGTGCCACCCTTCAGAGTACAAAAACCACCAATGAGCAGTTCTTC.